These 27 T cell receptor beta chains originate from one sample sequenced in a study of persistence of HIV-infected CD4 T cells. This nonspecific control used anti-CD3/anti-CD28 bead stimulation of CD4+ T cells. Sorting selected CD4+ T cells upregulating both CD40 ligand and CD69. These TCRs are of unknown antigen specificity. This was the immunoSEQ version 4 assay in survey mode. The table came from immunoSEQ multiplex PCR; TCRdb's copy has only in-frame clones and leaves some out. The sample records 45,000 or so clones, 75% to 90% being singletons. The specimen was CD4+ T cells sorted from PBMCs after 18-hour stimulation, collected from a patient who received antiretroviral therapy. The receptors shown here come from an adult woman with HIV who was CMV-seropositive.

This rearrangement joins TRBV5-1 to TRBJ2-7; TRBD2 matches at 13 bases. Germline lookup yields CDR1 SGHRS and CDR2 YFSETQ. The CDR3 covers 17 residues. Trimming removed 0 bases from V and 4 bases from J; junction bases left unmatched: 7. For the CDR3, the DNA is TGCGCCAGCAGCTTGGAGGGACTAGCGGGAAAAGTGTACGAGCAGTACTTC. It specifies CASSLEGLAGKVYEQYF. The full variable domain, in which reference TRBV5-1 and TRBJ2-7 provide the parts outside the CDR3, is KAGVTQTPRYLIKTRGQQVTLSCSPISGHRSVSWYQQTPGQGLQFLFEYFSETQRNKGNFPGRFSGRQFSNSRSEMNVSTLELGDSALYLCASSLEGLAGKVYEQYFGPGTRLTVT.

The V and J genes are TRBV19 and TRBJ1-1, with 9 positions matching TRBD1. J gave up 0 bases and V 9 bases, and 5 bases lay outside the gene matches. Germline-derived CDR1 and CDR2 are LNHDA and SQIVND (reference sequence). The CDR3 length is 14 residues. The CDR3 sequence: CASFRTGVNTEAFF. In nucleotides, the CDR3 is TGTGCCAGCTTCCGGACAGGGGTGAACACTGAAGCTTTCTTT. The variable domain in full, with the rest retrieved from reference TRBV19 and TRBJ1-1, is DGGITQSPKYLFRKEGQNVTLSCEQNLNHDAMYWYRQDPGQGLRLIYYSQIVNDFQKGDIAEGYSVSREKKESFPLTVTSAQKNPTAFYLCASFRTGVNTEAFFGQGTRLTVV.

V and J are TRBV5-5 and TRBJ2-2; D is undetermined. The CDR3 consists of 13 residues. Germline V gene lookup returns CDR1 SGHKS and CDR2 YYEKEE (reference sequence). The germline V and J ends were trimmed by 1 base and 6 bases, with 7 bases remaining between them. This CDR3 is CASSLFGPGELFF. In DNA, the CDR3 is TGTGCCAGCAGCTTGTTCGGGCCCGGGGAGCTGTTTTTT.

The V and J genes are TRBV6-6 and TRBJ2-7; possibly TRBD2 for D (7 bases). Trimming stripped 5 bases from V and 13 bases from J, with 24 bases between. Germline V gene lookup returns CDR1 MNHNY and CDR2 SVGAGI (reference sequence). The CDR3 sequence is 14 residues long. The CDR3 sequence: CASSHSGGGRGTYF. The CDR3 coding sequence is TGTGCCAGCAGTCATTCCGGTGGGGGGAGGGGGACTTACTTC.

The chain is built from TRBV6-4 and TRBJ2-5, with D perhaps TRBD1 (6 bases). The CDR3 runs 18 residues. The V end lost 4 bases, the J end lost 1 base, and 22 bases lay between the germline ends. Germline CDR1 is MRHNA and CDR2 is SNTAGT. The CDR3 region is CASSASLGALEFQETQYF. As DNA, the CDR3 is TGTGCCAGCAGTGCCTCGTTGGGGGCGCTTGAATTCCAAGAGACCCAGTACTTC.

The V gene is TRBV19, the J gene TRBJ2-2; TRBD1 aligns across 7 bases. The CDR3 spans 17 residues. Trimming took 4 bases from V and 7 from J; bases not matched to a gene: 15. From germline, CDR1 is LNHDA and CDR2 SQIVND (reference sequence). The CDR3 region is CASSNPLGRGFVGELFF. In DNA, the CDR3 is TGTGCCAGTAGTAATCCGCTGGGCAGGGGGTTCGTCGGGGAGCTGTTTTTT.

This chain uses TRBV6-1 with TRBJ2-4, with D unclear. Germline CDR1 MNHNS, CDR2 SASEGT. V lost 2 bases, J lost 1 base, and 9 bases lay in between. The CDR3 sequence is 15 residues long. The CDR3 reads CASSEKALAKNIQYF. CDR3 nucleotide sequence: TGTGCCAGCAGTGAAAAGGCCCTCGCCAAAAACATTCAGTACTTC.

V is TRBV6-5 and J is TRBJ1-5; D gene unclear. V gave up 2 bases and J gave up 9 bases, with 14 bases separating them. The CDR3 has 14 amino acids. CDR1 is MNHEY, CDR2 SVGAGI, per germline. CDR3 in DNA: TGTGCCAGCAGTTACGGTGTTGGCGTTCGGCCCCAGCATTTT. Its translation: CASSYGVGVRPQHF.

V usage is TRBV5-1 and J usage is TRBJ2-3, with D unclear. The CDR3 covers 17 residues. V lost 1 base and J 1 base, leaving 16 bases between the germline ends. Germline CDR1 is SGHRS and CDR2 is YFSETQ. This CDR3 reads CASSLRVLRPRTDTQYF. CDR3 coding DNA: TGCGCCAGCAGCTTGAGGGTCCTTAGACCACGCACAGATACGCAGTATTTT.

The chain is built from TRBV27 and TRBJ2-1; D is uncertain. V was cut by 2 bases and J by 8 bases, with 19 bases left in between. Per germline, CDR1 MNHEY and CDR2 SMNVEV (reference sequence). The CDR3 covers 16 residues. This CDR3 is CASSLGFRVSGDEQFF. As DNA, the CDR3 is TGTGCCAGCAGTTTAGGTTTTAGGGTTTCGGGCGATGAGCAGTTCTTC.

This clone was found once. CDR3 bases: TGCGCCAGCAGCCCCCCGCGTTCGTCCACAGATACGCAGTATTTT. Amino acid sequence: CASSPPRSSTDTQYF. The genes are TRBV4-1 and TRBJ2-3; D is ambiguous. The CDR3 consists of 15 residues. The germline CDR1 and CDR2 sequences are MGHRA and YSYEKL. V was cut by 4 bases and J by 2 bases, with 13 bases left in between.

The rearrangement joins TRBV5-1 to TRBJ2-5, with D possibly matching TRBD2 (7 bases). Germline-derived CDR1 and CDR2 are SGHRS and YFSETQ. CDR3 length: 15 amino acids. Deletions cut 3 bases from V and 5 bases from J, with 17 bases between. Here the CDR3 reads CASSSVGGLGETQYF. The CDR3, as DNA: TGCGCCAGCAGCTCGGTGGGGGGGCTAGGCGAGACCCAGTACTTC.

The chain has TRBV3-1 (or the pseudogene TRBV3-2) and TRBJ1-2, with D unclear. This CDR3 has 14 residues. From germline, CDR1 is LGHDT and CDR2 YNNKEL (reference sequence). V was cut by 4 bases and J by 2 bases, with 11 bases left in between. CDR3 nucleotide sequence: TGTGCCAGCAGCCTTACAGAACCCAACTATGGCTACACCTTC. Amino acid sequence: CASSLTEPNYGYTF.

The CDR3 spells CASSFTREGEQYF. The CDR3 DNA follows: TGTGCCAGCAGCTTTACGAGGGAGGGCGAGCAGTACTTC. V is TRBV7-3 and J is TRBJ2-7, with TRBD2 identical over 7 bases. V lost 3 bases to trimming and J lost 6 bases; unmatched junction nucleotides: 5. Germline CDR1 SGHTA, CDR2 FQGTGA. This CDR3 is built from 13 residues.

The chain links TRBV14 to TRBJ1-4; 8 bases agree with TRBD1. J gave up 6 bases and V 1 base, and 4 bases lay outside the gene matches. Per germline, CDR1 SGHDN and CDR2 FVKESK. The length of the CDR3 is 15 residues. The CDR3 DNA reads TGTGCCAGCAGCCAAGTTGACAGGGGTTATGAAAAACTGTTTTTT. As protein: CASSQVDRGYEKLFF.

The chain uses TRBV24-1 and TRBJ2-1; 8 bases map to TRBD2. Germline CDR1 KGHDR, CDR2 SFDVKD. CDR3 length equals 15 residues. V shed 9 bases, J shed 2 bases, and the junction held 8 bases outside the gene matches. CDR3 sequence (DNA): TGTGCCACCGGCCCCGGGGGGGTGGCCTACAATGAGCAGTTCTTC. Its translation: CATGPGGVAYNEQFF.

CDR3 amino acids: CASSFIVGADTQYF. The DNA of the CDR3 is TGTGCCAGCAGCTTCATTGTGGGCGCAGATACGCAGTATTTT. The chain recombines TRBV7-2 with TRBJ2-3; D not certain. The CDR3 spans 14 residues. The germline V and J ends were trimmed by 3 bases and 4 bases, with 11 bases remaining between them. Germline CDR1 SGHTA, CDR2 FQGNSA.

This chain uses TRBV24-1 with TRBJ2-3; 7 bases agree with TRBD1. There are 15 residues in the CDR3. The germline V gene has CDR1 KGHDR and CDR2 SFDVKD. Trimming cost V 4 bases and J 4 bases; bases outside gene matches: 7. CDR3 coding DNA: TGTGCCACCAGTGACAAAGGGGGCCGTGCAGATACGCAGTATTTT. Translated: CATSDKGGRADTQYF.

This rearrangement joins TRBV5-5 to TRBJ1-2; D is unclear. Trimming pared 0 bases from V and 14 bases from J, leaving 8 bases between. Germline CDR1 SGHKS, CDR2 YYEKEE (reference sequence). CDR3 length equals 10 residues. The CDR3 DNA reads as TGTGCCAGCAGCTTGGTGTCGGAAACCTTC. Translation gives CASSLVSETF.

This sequence joins TRBV9 and TRBJ2-2; TRBD2 might be the D (5 bases). V was shortened by 2 bases and J by 5 bases, with 16 bases between the two germline ends. Germline values: CDR1 SGDLS, CDR2 YYNGEE. The CDR3 covers 16 residues. The DNA for the CDR3 is TGTGCCAGCAGCGTTAGCGTCCCCTCCAGGACCGGGGAGCTGTTTTTT. Translated: CASSVSVPSRTGELFF.

The chain uses TRBV7-8 and TRBJ2-7; tentatively, D is TRBD1 (6 bases). The CDR3 contains 14 residues. V was cut by 4 bases and J by 1 base, with 11 bases left in between. CDR1 is SGHVS, CDR2 FQNEAQ, per germline. The CDR3: CASSYRVGSYEQYF. The CDR3, as DNA: TGTGCCAGCAGCTACAGGGTGGGGTCCTACGAGCAGTACTTC. The complete variable domain, with remaining parts taken from reference TRBV7-8 and TRBJ2-7, reads GAGVSQSPRYKVAKRGQDVALRCDPISGHVSLFWYQQALGQGPEFLTYFQNEAQLDKSGLPSDRFFAERPEGSVSTLKIQRTQQEDSAVYLCASSYRVGSYEQYFGPGTRLTVT.

The chain links TRBV12-5 to TRBJ2-7; D may be TRBD1 (6 bases). Trimming removed 0 bases at V and 5 bases at J, with 23 bases between. The CDR3 runs 18 residues. From germline, CDR1 is LGHNT and CDR2 FRNRAP. The CDR3 loop reads CASGLVTMGTPQNDEQYF. CDR3 DNA sequence: TGTGCTAGTGGTTTGGTAACGATGGGGACACCCCAGAACGACGAGCAGTACTTC.

This chain joins TRBV7-3 and TRBJ1-1; D gene ambiguous. CDR1 is SGHTA and CDR2 is FQGTGA in the germline V gene. V lost 3 bases, J lost 3 bases, and 11 bases lay in between. The CDR3 covers 14 residues. The CDR3 spells CASSLAGKDTEAFF. CDR3 nucleotide sequence: TGTGCCAGCAGCTTGGCGGGGAAGGACACTGAAGCTTTCTTT.

This clone was detected once. The CDR3 is CASSQGRTGQETQYF. The CDR3 DNA follows: TGTGCCAGCAGCCAAGGGAGGACAGGGCAAGAGACCCAGTACTTC. The chain links TRBV14 to TRBJ2-5, with 8 nucleotides matching TRBD1. The CDR3 loop spans 15 amino acids. The V gene end was trimmed by 1 base and the J gene end by 2 bases; junction bases not matched to a gene: 3. Germline assignment: CDR1 SGHDN and CDR2 FVKESK.

The J gene is TRBJ2-5, the V gene TRBV7-2; D call uncertain. From germline, CDR1 is SGHTA and CDR2 FQGNSA. CDR3 length: 14 residues. Trimming took off 2 bases at V and 0 bases at J, with 7 bases between the two ends. CDR3 bases: TGTGCCAGCAGCTTACAAAGGAACCAAGAGACCCAGTACTTC. This encodes CASSLQRNQETQYF. Using reference TRBV7-2 and TRBJ2-5 for the parts outside the CDR3, the full variable domain is GAGVSQSPSNKVTEKGKDVELRCDPISGHTALYWYRQSLGQGLEFLIYFQGNSAPDKSGLPSDRFSAERTGGSVSTLTIQRTQQEDSAVYLCASSLQRNQETQYFGPGTRLLVL.

The V and J genes are TRBV27 and TRBJ2-7; D is unclear. The germline V gene encodes CDR1 MNHEY and CDR2 SMNVEV (reference sequence). V was cut by 2 bases and J by 5 bases, with 10 bases left in between. The CDR3 is made up of 13 amino acids. This CDR3 is CASSLSPGHEQYF. DNA of the CDR3: TGTGCCAGCAGTTTAAGCCCGGGCCACGAGCAGTACTTC.

The rearrangement uses TRBV3-1 (or the pseudogene TRBV3-2) and TRBJ2-3; 8 nucleotides line up with TRBD2. CDR3 size: 16 residues. V shed 4 bases and J 0 bases; nucleotides not matched to a gene: 6. In germline, CDR1 is LGHDT, CDR2 YNNKEL (reference sequence). In DNA form, the CDR3 reads TGTGCCAGCAGCCTTTTAGCGGGATCTAGCACAGATACGCAGTATTTT. As protein: CASSLLAGSSTDTQYF.